This T cell receptor (beta chain) was captured by sequencing in a study of type 1 regulatory T cells. Turning to the study itself: T-allo10 is an in vitro-generated, Tr1-enriched CD4 T cell product specific for alloantigen.

TCRdb re-called the reads with MiXCR, one entry per CDR3 protein. The sample holds about 24,000 distinct CDR3 sequences, around 70% seen once. A remark on this clonotype: No antigen is known for it.

Germline values: CDR1 SGDLS, CDR2 YYNGEE. V shed 3 bases and J shed 6 bases, with 10 bases lying between them. This CDR3 contains 12 residues. The graft donor-derived T-allo10 cells reportedly recognize host alloantigens, are anergic, and suppress alloantigen-specifically. The V and J genes are TRBV9 and TRBJ2-7; no reliable D call. The sequenced material came from cultured T cells, either the whole culture or a sorted T cell fraction (not recorded which). Subset of the sample: Tr1-enriched cell product generated in vitro against host alloantigens. The source is a human donor in good health. CDR3 sequence (DNA): TGTGCCAGCAGCGGAAAGGGTTCCGAGCAGTACTTC. It encodes CASSGKGSEQYF.